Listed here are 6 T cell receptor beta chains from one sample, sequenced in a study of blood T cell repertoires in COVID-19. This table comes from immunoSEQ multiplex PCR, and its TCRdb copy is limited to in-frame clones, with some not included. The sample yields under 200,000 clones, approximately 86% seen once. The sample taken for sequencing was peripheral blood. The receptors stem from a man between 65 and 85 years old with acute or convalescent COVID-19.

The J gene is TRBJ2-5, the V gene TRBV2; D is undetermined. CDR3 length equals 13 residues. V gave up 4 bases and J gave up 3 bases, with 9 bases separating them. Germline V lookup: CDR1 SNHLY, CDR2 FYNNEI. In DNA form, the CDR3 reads TGTGCCAGCAGTGGGTCTAGAGAAGAGACCCAGTACTTC. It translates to CASSGSREETQYF.

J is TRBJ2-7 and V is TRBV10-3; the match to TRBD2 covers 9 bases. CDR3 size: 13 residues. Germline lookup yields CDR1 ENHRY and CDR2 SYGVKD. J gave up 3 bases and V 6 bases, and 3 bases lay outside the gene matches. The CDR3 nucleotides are TGTGCCATCAGGTATAGCGGGAGCTACGAGCAGTACTTC. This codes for CAIRYSGSYEQYF.

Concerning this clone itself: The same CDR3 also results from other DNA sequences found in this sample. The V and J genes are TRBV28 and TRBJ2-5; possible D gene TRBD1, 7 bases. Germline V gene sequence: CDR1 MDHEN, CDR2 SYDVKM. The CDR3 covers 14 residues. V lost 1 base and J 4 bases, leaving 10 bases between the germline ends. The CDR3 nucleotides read TGTGCCAGCAGTTTATCCCAGGGGGGAGAGACCCAGTACTTC. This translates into CASSLSQGGETQYF.

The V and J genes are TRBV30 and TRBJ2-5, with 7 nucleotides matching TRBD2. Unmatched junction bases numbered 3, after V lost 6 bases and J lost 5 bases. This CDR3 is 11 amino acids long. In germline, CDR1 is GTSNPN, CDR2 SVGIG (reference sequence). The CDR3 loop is CACTGGETQYF. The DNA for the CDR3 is TGTGCCTGCACCGGGGGGGAGACCCAGTACTTC.

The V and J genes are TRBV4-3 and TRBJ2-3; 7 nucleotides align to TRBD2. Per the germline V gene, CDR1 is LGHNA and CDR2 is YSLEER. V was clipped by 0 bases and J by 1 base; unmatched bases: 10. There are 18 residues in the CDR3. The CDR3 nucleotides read TGCGCCAGCAGCCAAGAAACTCTAATGAGCGGGGGCACAGATACGCAGTATTTT. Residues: CASSQETLMSGGTDTQYF.

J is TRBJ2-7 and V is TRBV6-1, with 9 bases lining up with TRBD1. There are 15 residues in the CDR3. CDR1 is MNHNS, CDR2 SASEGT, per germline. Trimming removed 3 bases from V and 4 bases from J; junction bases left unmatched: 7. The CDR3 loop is CASSDRDRVGYEQYF. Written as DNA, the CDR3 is TGTGCCAGCAGTGACCGGGACAGGGTCGGGTACGAGCAGTACTTC.